Following are 11 T cell receptor beta chains from one sample sequenced in a study of blood T cell repertoires in COVID-19. TCRdb keeps only in-frame clones here, not all; method: immunoSEQ multiplex PCR. The profile shows about 210,000 clones, around 80% of them singletons. The specimen was peripheral blood. The receptor set was obtained from a man in his fifties with active or convalescent COVID-19.

This clone was observed a handful of times. This chain uses TRBV29-1 with TRBJ1-2; D perhaps matches TRBD1 (5 bases). The germline V and J ends were trimmed by 1 base and 8 bases, with 11 bases remaining between them. Germline V gives CDR1 SQVTM, CDR2 ANQGSEA. The CDR3 length is 12 residues. This CDR3 reads CSVEGQGGGYTF. The CDR3 DNA is TGCAGCGTTGAAGGGCAGGGAGGGGGCTACACCTTC.

CDR3 sequence: CASSPGTGIEKLFF. The CDR3 DNA follows: TGTGCCAGCAGCCCCGGGACAGGGATTGAAAAACTGTTTTTT. V usage is TRBV28 and J usage is TRBJ1-4, with 9 bases identical to TRBD1. Germline values: CDR1 MDHEN, CDR2 SYDVKM. The V gene end was trimmed by 6 bases and the J gene end by 7 bases; junction bases not matched to a gene: 6. This CDR3 has 14 residues.

The chain has TRBV19 and TRBJ2-7; D is possibly TRBD1 (5 bases). The CDR3 consists of 14 residues. V lost 6 bases and J lost 4, with 16 bases in between. CDR1 and CDR2 from the germline V gene are LNHDA and SQIVND (reference sequence). The DNA for the CDR3 is TGTGCCAGTAGAAGGGGCCCGGGTGATTACGAGCAGTACTTC. Its protein is CASRRGPGDYEQYF.

The chain links TRBV4-1 to TRBJ2-3, with no clear D. Trimming removed 0 bases from V and 2 bases from J, with 6 bases in between. There are 14 residues in the CDR3. CDR1 is MGHRA, CDR2 YSYEKL, per germline. CDR3 bases: TGCGCCAGCAGCCAAGATGACAACACAGATACGCAGTATTTT. Amino acids: CASSQDDNTDTQYF.

The chain recombines TRBV27 with TRBJ1-1; a weak D match, TRBD1 (5 bases). V gave up 6 bases and J gave up 4 bases, with 18 bases separating them. CDR3 size: 15 residues. Germline assignment: CDR1 MNHEY and CDR2 SMNVEV (reference sequence). CDR3 sequence (DNA): TGTGCCAGCAGATGGGGCTCTTGGTCGGGCACTGAAGCTTTCTTT. The encoded protein is CASRWGSWSGTEAFF.

The J gene is TRBJ1-2, the V gene TRBV5-6, with 7 positions matching TRBD1. V was pared by 0 bases and J by 6 bases, with 2 bases of the junction left unmatched. The CDR3 runs 13 residues. Germline assignment: CDR1 SGHDT and CDR2 YYEEEE. Written as DNA, the CDR3 is TGTGCCAGCAGCTTGGACAGGGGTCATGGCTACACCTTC. Translating it yields CASSLDRGHGYTF.

This clone was detected a few times. The rearrangement links TRBV28 to TRBJ2-1, with 7 bases identical to TRBD1. The germline V gene has CDR1 MDHEN and CDR2 SYDVKM. The CDR3 covers 15 residues. Losses at the gene ends were 8 bases for V and 2 bases for J; bases not matched to a gene: 9. CDR3 in amino acids: CASQVQGQTYNEQFF. CDR3 nucleotides: TGTGCCAGCCAGGTCCAGGGACAGACCTACAATGAGCAGTTCTTC.

Regarding this clone: The sample contains more than one DNA sequence encoding this CDR3. The CDR3: CASRSGPSTDTQYF. In DNA, the CDR3 is TGCGCCAGCAGGTCTGGCCCTAGCACAGATACGCAGTATTTT. The chain joins TRBV5-1 to TRBJ2-3; no clear D. In germline, CDR1 is SGHRS, CDR2 YFSETQ. V lost 5 bases to trimming and J lost 0 bases, with 10 bases between them. This CDR3 region has 14 residues.

This chain joins TRBV18 and TRBJ2-7; TRBD1 matches at 7 bases. The CDR3 contains 13 residues. Trimming removed 1 base from V and 4 bases from J; junction bases left unmatched: 1. Germline CDR1 is KGHSH and CDR2 is LQKENI. The CDR3 protein is CASSPRDRYEQYF. The CDR3, as DNA: TGTGCCAGCTCACCACGGGACAGATACGAGCAGTACTTC.

The J gene is TRBJ1-2, the V gene TRBV27; D gene uncertain. The V end lost 3 bases, the J end lost 6 bases, and 17 bases lay between the germline ends. CDR1 and CDR2 from the germline V gene are MNHEY and SMNVEV (reference sequence). The CDR3 loop spans 15 amino acids. CDR3 sequence: CASSFSSRQKHGYTF. The CDR3 DNA follows: TGTGCCAGCAGTTTCAGCTCGAGGCAGAAACATGGCTACACCTTC.

This clone appeared once. CDR3 protein: CASGPRQGHNSPLHF. In DNA form, the CDR3 reads TGTGCCAGCGGACCTAGACAGGGACACAATTCACCCCTCCACTTT. V gene TRBV21-1 combines with J gene TRBJ1-6; TRBD1 reflects the table's D call only, with no check against the DNA. TRBV21-1 constitutes a pseudogene. This CDR3 contains 15 residues.